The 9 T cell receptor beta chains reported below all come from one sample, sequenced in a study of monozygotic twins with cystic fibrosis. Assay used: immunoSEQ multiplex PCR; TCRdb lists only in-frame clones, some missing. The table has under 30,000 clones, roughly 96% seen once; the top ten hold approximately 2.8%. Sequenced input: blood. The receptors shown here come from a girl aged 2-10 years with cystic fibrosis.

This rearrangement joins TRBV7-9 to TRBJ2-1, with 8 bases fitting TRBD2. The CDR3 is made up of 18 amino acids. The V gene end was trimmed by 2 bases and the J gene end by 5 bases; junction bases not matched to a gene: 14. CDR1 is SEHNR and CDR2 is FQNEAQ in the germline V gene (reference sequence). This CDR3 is CASSLRTSSYAGDNEQFF. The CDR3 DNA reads TGTGCCAGCAGCTTAAGGACTAGCTCCTACGCCGGGGACAATGAGCAGTTCTTC.

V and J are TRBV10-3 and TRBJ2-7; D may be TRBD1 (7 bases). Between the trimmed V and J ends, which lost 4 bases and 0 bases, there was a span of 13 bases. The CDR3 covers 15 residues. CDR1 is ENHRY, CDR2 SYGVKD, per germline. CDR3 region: CAISGGDRPSYEQYF. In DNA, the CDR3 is TGTGCCATCAGTGGGGGGGACAGACCCTCCTACGAGCAGTACTTC.

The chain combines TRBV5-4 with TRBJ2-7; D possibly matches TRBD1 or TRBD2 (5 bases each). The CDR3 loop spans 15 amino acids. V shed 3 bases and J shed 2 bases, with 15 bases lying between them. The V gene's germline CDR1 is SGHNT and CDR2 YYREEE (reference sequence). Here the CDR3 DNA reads TGTGCCAGCAGCTCGACTGGGACGGGCCCCTACGAGCAGTACTTC. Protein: CASSSTGTGPYEQYF. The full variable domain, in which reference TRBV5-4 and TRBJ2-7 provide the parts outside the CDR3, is ETGVTQSPTHLIKTRGQQVTLRCSSQSGHNTVSWYQQALGQGPQFIFQYYREEENGRGNFPPRFSGLQFPNYSSELNVNALELDDSALYLCASSSTGTGPYEQYFGPGTRLTVT.

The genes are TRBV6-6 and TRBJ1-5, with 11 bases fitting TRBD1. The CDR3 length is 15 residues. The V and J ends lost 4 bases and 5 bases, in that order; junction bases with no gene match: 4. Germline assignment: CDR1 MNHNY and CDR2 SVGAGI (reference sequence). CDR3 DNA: TGTGCCAGCAGTTGGACAGGGGGCAGAGATCAGCCCCAGCATTTT. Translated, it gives CASSWTGGRDQPQHF.

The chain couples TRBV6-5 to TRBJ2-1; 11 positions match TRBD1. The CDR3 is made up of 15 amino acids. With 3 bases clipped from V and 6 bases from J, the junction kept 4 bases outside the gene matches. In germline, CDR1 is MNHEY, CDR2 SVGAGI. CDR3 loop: CASSYSGTGGNEQFF. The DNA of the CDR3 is TGTGCCAGCAGTTATTCCGGGACAGGGGGCAATGAGCAGTTCTTC.

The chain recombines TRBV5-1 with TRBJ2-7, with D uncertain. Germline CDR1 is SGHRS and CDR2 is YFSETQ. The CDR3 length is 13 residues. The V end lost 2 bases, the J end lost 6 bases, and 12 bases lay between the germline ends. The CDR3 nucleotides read TGCGCCAGCAGCTTTTTTGGAACGGGCGAGCAGTACTTC. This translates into CASSFFGTGEQYF.

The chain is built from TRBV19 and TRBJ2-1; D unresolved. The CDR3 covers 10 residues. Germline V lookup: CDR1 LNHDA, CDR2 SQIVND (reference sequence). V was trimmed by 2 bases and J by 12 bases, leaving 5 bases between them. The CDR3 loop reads CASSIPVQFF. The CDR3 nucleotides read TGTGCCAGTAGTATACCGGTGCAGTTCTTC.

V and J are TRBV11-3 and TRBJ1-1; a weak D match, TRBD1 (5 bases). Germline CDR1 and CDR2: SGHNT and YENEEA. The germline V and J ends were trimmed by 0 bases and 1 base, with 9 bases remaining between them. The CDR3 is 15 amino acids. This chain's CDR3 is CASSLDGDANTEAFF. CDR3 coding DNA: TGTGCCAGCAGCTTAGACGGGGACGCGAACACTGAAGCTTTCTTT. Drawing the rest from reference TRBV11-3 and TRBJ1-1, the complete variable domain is EAGVVQSPRYKIIEKKQPVAFWCNPISGHNTLYWYLQNLGQGPELLIRYENEEAVDDSQLPKDRFSAERLKGVDSTLKIQPAELGDSAVYLCASSLDGDANTEAFFGQGTRLTVV.

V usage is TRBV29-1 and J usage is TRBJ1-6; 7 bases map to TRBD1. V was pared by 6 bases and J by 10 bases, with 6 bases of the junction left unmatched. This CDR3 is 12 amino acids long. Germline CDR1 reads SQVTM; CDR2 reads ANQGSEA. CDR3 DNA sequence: TGCAGCGTCGAAACAGGGGACTCACCCCTCCACTTT. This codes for CSVETGDSPLHF.